These 19 T cell receptor beta chains were sequenced from one sample in a study of T cell clones after liver transplantation. Repertoires were generated with immunoSEQ multiplex PCR, while TCRdb's copy carries only in-frame clones and drops some. The table includes more than 5,000 clones, around 79% detected once. The source was CD8+ T cells from blood, collected 24 months after liver transplant. The receptors were sampled from a human patient who received a liver transplant. The graft donor may be the source of some T cells.

The chain uses TRBV4-1 and TRBJ1-4; unclear D gene. V was clipped by 1 base and J by 7 bases, with 10 bases between them. The CDR3 consists of 14 residues. CDR1 and CDR2 from the germline V gene are MGHRA and YSYEKL. Here the CDR3 reads CASSQVMGIEKLFF. DNA for the CDR3: TGCGCCAGCAGCCAAGTGATGGGGATTGAAAAACTGTTTTTT.

The V and J genes are TRBV6-1 and TRBJ2-1; D tentatively fits TRBD1 or TRBD2 (5 bases each). The V and J ends lost 6 bases and 2 bases respectively, with 14 bases between them. CDR3 size: 15 residues. Germline values: CDR1 MNHNS, CDR2 SASEGT. The CDR3 nucleotides are TGTGCCAGCAGCGACCTCGGGGACCCCTACAATGAGCAGTTCTTC. Its protein product is CASSDLGDPYNEQFF.

The chain is built from TRBV6-1 and TRBJ1-2; D ambiguous. The germline V gene has CDR1 MNHNS and CDR2 SASEGT. The CDR3 is 14 residues long. Trimming removed 5 bases at V and 3 bases at J, with 13 bases between. CDR3: CASSLAGLDYGYTF. The CDR3 DNA is TGTGCCAGCAGTCTCGCCGGGTTAGACTATGGCTACACCTTC.

V and J are TRBV21-1 and TRBJ2-7. TRBV21-1 is classified as a pseudogene. The CDR3 contains 16 residues. Written as DNA, the CDR3 is TGTGCCAGCAGCAAAATCGTAACGGGGACGATATACGAGCAGTACTTC. The encoded protein is CASSKIVTGTIYEQYF.

This clone is a singleton in its sample. V gene TRBV11-3 combines with J gene TRBJ2-2; no definite D call. Deletions cut 4 bases from V and 8 bases from J, with 8 bases between. The germline gives CDR1 SGHNT, CDR2 YENEEA. This CDR3 is built from 12 residues. The DNA of the CDR3 is TGTGCCAGCAGCTCTCAGGCGGGGGAGCTGTTTTTT. Its protein is CASSSQAGELFF.

The rearrangement links TRBV2 to TRBJ2-3; D may be TRBD2 (5 bases). V was shortened by 8 bases and J by 2 bases, with 14 bases between the two germline ends. Per germline, CDR1 SNHLY and CDR2 FYNNEI. The CDR3 is 14 residues long. The CDR3 loop reads CASDRLDSTDTQYF. In DNA, the CDR3 is TGTGCCAGCGATCGTTTGGACTCCACAGATACGCAGTATTTT.

The chain couples TRBV28 to TRBJ2-7, with D hard to call. Deletions cut 5 bases from V and 0 bases from J, with 14 bases between. CDR3 length equals 15 residues. CDR1 is MDHEN and CDR2 is SYDVKM in the germline V gene. The CDR3 here is CASSLPQRSSYEQYF. The CDR3 coding sequence is TGTGCCAGCAGTCTACCACAACGAAGCTCCTACGAGCAGTACTTC.

The chain couples TRBV7-9 to TRBJ2-1, with D possibly matching TRBD1 (6 bases). The CDR3 is made up of 16 amino acids. V gave up 5 bases and J gave up 0 bases, with 14 bases separating them. Germline loops: CDR1 SEHNR, CDR2 FQNEAQ (reference sequence). CDR3: CASSPTVDSSYNEQFF. For the CDR3, the DNA is TGTGCCAGCAGCCCCACCGTGGACAGCTCCTACAATGAGCAGTTCTTC.

The chain couples TRBV19 to TRBJ1-5; D not certain. The CDR3 is 15 amino acids. From germline, CDR1 is LNHDA and CDR2 SQIVND (reference sequence). V was pared by 3 bases and J by 2 bases, with 11 bases between. The CDR3 sequence is CASSIMALGNQPQHF. DNA of the CDR3: TGTGCCAGTAGTATTATGGCCCTGGGCAATCAGCCCCAGCATTTT.

V is TRBV6-1 and J is TRBJ1-5; perhaps TRBD1 as D (5 bases). The V gene's germline CDR1 is MNHNS and CDR2 SASEGT. V was clipped by 0 bases and J by 5 bases, with 11 bases between them. This CDR3 comprises 15 residues. Written as DNA, the CDR3 is TGTGCCAGCAGTGAAGCGCTGGGGGTTGATCAGCCCCAGCATTTT. It specifies CASSEALGVDQPQHF.

The V and J genes are TRBV6-5 and TRBJ1-1; 9 nucleotides match TRBD1. The J segment lost 4 bases and the V segment lost 6 bases, leaving 3 bases of the junction unmatched. Per germline, CDR1 MNHEY and CDR2 SVGAGI. The CDR3 has 13 amino acids. CDR3 amino acids: CASRGQGVTEAFF. In DNA, the CDR3 is TGTGCCAGCAGGGGACAGGGCGTCACTGAAGCTTTCTTT.

The rearrangement joins TRBV4-3 to TRBJ2-5, with 9 bases aligning to TRBD1. The J call may be in error: the DNA end matches TRBJ2-7 better. The CDR3 consists of 16 residues. From germline, CDR1 is LGHNA and CDR2 YSLEER. DNA for the CDR3: TGCGCCAGCAGCCAAGATGGGACAGGGAGCTCCTACGAGCAGTACTTC. Translated: CASSQDGTGSSYEQYF.

This chain uses TRBV19 with TRBJ2-7, with 10 bases lining up with TRBD2. This CDR3 has 16 amino acids. From germline, CDR1 is LNHDA and CDR2 SQIVND (reference sequence). J gave up 2 bases and V 3 bases, and 7 bases lay outside the gene matches. The CDR3 region has the DNA TGTGCCAGTAGTATTTCACTAGCGGGGATGACCTACGAGCAGTACTTC. Protein product: CASSISLAGMTYEQYF.

V gene TRBV27 combines with J gene TRBJ2-7; 10 bases are a match to TRBD1. CDR1 is MNHEY, CDR2 SMNVEV, per germline (reference sequence). V trimming: 6 bases; J trimming: 2 bases; junction bases outside the gene matches: 4. This CDR3 region has 14 residues. The CDR3 sequence is CASRSGTGAYEQYF. CDR3 in DNA: TGTGCCAGCAGAAGCGGGACAGGGGCCTACGAGCAGTACTTC.

V and J are TRBV19 and TRBJ2-7, with 7 bases matching TRBD1. The CDR3 spans 15 residues. The germline gives CDR1 LNHDA, CDR2 SQIVND (reference sequence). With V trimmed by 3 bases and J by 2 bases, 7 bases remained unmatched. DNA for the CDR3: TGTGCCAGTAGTATCGGTCAGGGGGTCGCCTACGAGCAGTACTTC. This sequence encodes CASSIGQGVAYEQYF.

The chain links TRBV25-1 to TRBJ1-2; no clear D. CDR1 and CDR2 from the germline V gene are MGHDK and SYGVNS. The CDR3 contains 17 residues. Trimming shortened V by 5 bases and J by 0 bases, and 19 bases separated the two germline ends. CDR3: CASSPIFTMSANYGYTF. Here the CDR3 DNA reads TGTGCCAGCAGTCCAATATTCACGATGTCGGCTAACTATGGCTACACCTTC.

The chain uses TRBV20-1 and TRBJ1-6; D unresolved. Looked up from germline, CDR1 is DFQATT and CDR2 is SNEGSKA (reference sequence). The length of the CDR3 is 11 residues. V was trimmed by 6 bases and J by 14 bases, leaving 14 bases between them. DNA of the CDR3: TGCAGTGCCCTGCAGCTGGCATCCCTCCACTTT. Translation: CSALQLASLHF.

V gene TRBV7-3 combines with J gene TRBJ2-3; a possible D gene is TRBD2 (5 bases). Trimming cost V 0 bases and J 1 base, with 23 bases left between them. This CDR3 region has 20 residues. Germline lookup yields CDR1 SGHTA and CDR2 FQGTGA. CDR3 DNA: TGTGCCAGCAGCTTAACTTACGGGCGAATTGGAGGCGCGGGCACAGATACGCAGTATTTT. This encodes CASSLTYGRIGGAGTDTQYF.

CDR3 nucleotide sequence: TGTGCCAGCAGCCCTAGGACAGGAATGAACACTGAAGCTTTCTTT. Protein: CASSPRTGMNTEAFF. This chain joins TRBV4-2 and TRBJ1-1, with 7 bases that match TRBD1. Unmatched junction bases numbered 5, after V lost 4 bases and J lost 0 bases. This CDR3 contains 15 residues. Germline CDR1 and CDR2: LGHNA and YNFKEQ.